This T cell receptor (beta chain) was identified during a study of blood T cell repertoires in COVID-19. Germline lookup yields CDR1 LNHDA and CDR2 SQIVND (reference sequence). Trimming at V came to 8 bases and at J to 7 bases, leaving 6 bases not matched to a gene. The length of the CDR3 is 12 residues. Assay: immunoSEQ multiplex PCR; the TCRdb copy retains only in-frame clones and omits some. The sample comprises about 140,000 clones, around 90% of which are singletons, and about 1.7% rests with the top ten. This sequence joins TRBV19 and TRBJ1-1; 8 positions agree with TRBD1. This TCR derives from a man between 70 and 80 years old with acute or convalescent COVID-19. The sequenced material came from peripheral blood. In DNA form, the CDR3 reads TGTGCCAGTTGGGGACAGGTGGTTGAAGCTTTCTTT. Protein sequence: CASWGQVVEAFF.